This TCR beta chain was identified during a study of shared clonotypes between healthy human individuals. From germline, CDR1 is LNHDA and CDR2 SQIVND (reference sequence). CDR3 length: 15 residues. V shed 6 bases, J shed 3 bases, and the junction held 8 bases outside the gene matches. Assay: immunoSEQ multiplex PCR; the TCRdb copy retains only in-frame clones and omits some. This repertoire shows some 1.5 million clones, 95% to 99% found once; its top ten account for around 0.45%. Source material: naive CD4+ T cells sorted from blood. Documented subset: CD45RA+ positively selected. This TCR was sampled from a young man in good health. This rearrangement joins TRBV19 to TRBJ2-1; 7 bases map to TRBD1. The DNA of the CDR3 is TGTGCCAGTAGCCGAGACAGGGCATTCTACAATGAGCAGTTCTTC. It is translated as CASSRDRAFYNEQFF. Combining the CDR3 with reference TRBV19 and TRBJ2-1 gives the whole variable domain DGGITQSPKYLFRKEGQNVTLSCEQNLNHDAMYWYRQDPGQGLRLIYYSQIVNDFQKGDIAEGYSVSREKKESFPLTVTSAQKNPTAFYLCASSRDRAFYNEQFFGPGTRLTVL.